The sequence of this T cell receptor (beta chain) was determined in a study of response to subunit inactivated influenza vaccine. Overall study findings and caveats: Only a handful of new T cells, the authors suggested, are recruited with each seasonal influenza vaccination.

MiXCR was run by TCRdb on the RT-PCR reads, yielding one entry per CDR3 protein. The data show 450,000 to 700,000 distinct CDR3 sequences, 12% to 15% seen once. The CDR3 has 14 amino acids. After removal of 5 bases from V and 10 bases from J, the junction contained 9 bases not matched to a gene. Looked up from germline, CDR1 is GTSNPN and CDR2 is SVGIG (reference sequence). With regard to this clonotype: The antigen remains unidentified.

The receptor's source is a man aged 50-59 years who received an inactivated influenza vaccine. Sequencing was performed on PBMCs from blood, taken 12 days after vaccination. The V gene is TRBV30, the J gene TRBJ1-6, with 9 bases that match TRBD1. The CDR3 DNA reads as TGTGCCTGGGGACCTTGGACAGGGGTGTCACCCCTCCACTTT. Protein product: CAWGPWTGVSPLHF.